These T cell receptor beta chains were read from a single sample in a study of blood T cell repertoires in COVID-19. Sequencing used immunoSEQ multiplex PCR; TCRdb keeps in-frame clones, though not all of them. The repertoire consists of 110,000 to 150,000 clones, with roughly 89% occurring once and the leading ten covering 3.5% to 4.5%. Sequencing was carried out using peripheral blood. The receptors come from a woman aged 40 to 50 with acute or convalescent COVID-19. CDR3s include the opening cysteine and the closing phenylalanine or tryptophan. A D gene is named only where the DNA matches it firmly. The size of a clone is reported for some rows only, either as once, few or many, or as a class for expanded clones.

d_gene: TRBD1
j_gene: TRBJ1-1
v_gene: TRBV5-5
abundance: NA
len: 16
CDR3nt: TGTGCCAGCAGCTTGGCGAGGACAGGAGGGTCCACTGAAGCTTTCTTT
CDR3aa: CASSLARTGGSTEAFF

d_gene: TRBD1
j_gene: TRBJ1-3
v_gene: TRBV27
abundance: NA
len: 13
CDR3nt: TGTGCCAGCAGCCCTCGACAGGGGTACACCATATATTTT
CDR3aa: CASSPRQGYTIYF

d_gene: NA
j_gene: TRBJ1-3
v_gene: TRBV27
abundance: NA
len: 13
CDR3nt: TGTGCCAGCCCCTTGAGCTCTGGAAACACCATATATTTT
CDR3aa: CASPLSSGNTIYF

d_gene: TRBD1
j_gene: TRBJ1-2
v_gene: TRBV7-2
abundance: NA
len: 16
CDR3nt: TGTGCCAGCAGCCCGGGACAGGGGGCAAGTAACTATGGCTACACCTTC
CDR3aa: CASSPGQGASNYGYTF

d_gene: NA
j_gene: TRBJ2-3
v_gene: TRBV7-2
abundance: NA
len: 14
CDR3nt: TGTGCCAGCAGCTTAGGGGTCACGGGGTATACGCAGTATTTT
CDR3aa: CASSLGVTGYTQYF

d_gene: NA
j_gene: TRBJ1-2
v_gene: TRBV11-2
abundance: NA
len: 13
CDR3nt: TGTGCCAGCAGCTTGGGTCACAGGGATGGCTACACCTTC
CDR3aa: CASSLGHRDGYTF

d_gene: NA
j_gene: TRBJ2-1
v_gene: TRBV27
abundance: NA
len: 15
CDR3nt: TGTGCCAGCAGTTTAGGTGTCAGCTCCTACAATGAGCAGTTCTTC
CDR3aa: CASSLGVSSYNEQFF

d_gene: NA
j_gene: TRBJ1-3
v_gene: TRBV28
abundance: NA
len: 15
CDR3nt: TGTGCCAGCAAGACGGCGGCCTACTCTGGAAACACCATATATTTT
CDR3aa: CASKTAAYSGNTIYF

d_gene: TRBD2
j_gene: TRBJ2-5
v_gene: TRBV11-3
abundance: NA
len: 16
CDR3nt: TGTGCCAGCAGCTTAGGGGCGGGGGGCGGTCAAGAGACCCAGTACTTC
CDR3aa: CASSLGAGGGQETQYF

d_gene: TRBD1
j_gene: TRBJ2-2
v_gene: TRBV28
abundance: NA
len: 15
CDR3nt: TGTGCCACCATCCCCCAGGGGGAAGGTACCGGGGAGCTGTTTTTT
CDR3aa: CATIPQGEGTGELFF

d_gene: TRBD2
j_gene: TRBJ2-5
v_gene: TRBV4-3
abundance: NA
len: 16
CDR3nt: TGCGCCAGCAGCCAGATCCTAGCGGGGGGGAGGGAGACCCAGTACTTC
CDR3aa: CASSQILAGGRETQYF

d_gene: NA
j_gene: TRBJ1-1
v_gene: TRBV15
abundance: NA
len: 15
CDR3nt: TGTGCCACCAGCAGACCTCGGGGGAGGGGGACTGAAGCTTTCTTT
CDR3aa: CATSRPRGRGTEAFF

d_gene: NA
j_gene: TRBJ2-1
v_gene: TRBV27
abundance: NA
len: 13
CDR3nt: TGTGCCAGCAGTTTTGGCGAGGATAATGAGCAGTTCTTC
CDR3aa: CASSFGEDNEQFF

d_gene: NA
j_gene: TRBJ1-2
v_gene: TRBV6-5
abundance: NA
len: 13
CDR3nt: TGTGCCAGCGGGCAGGGAGGTAACTATGGCTACACCTTC
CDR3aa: CASGQGGNYGYTF

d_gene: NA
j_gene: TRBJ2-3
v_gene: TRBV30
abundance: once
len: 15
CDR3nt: TGTGCCTGGAGTGAGAGGGGCCAGGGGCCAGATACGCAGTATTTT
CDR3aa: CAWSERGQGPDTQYF

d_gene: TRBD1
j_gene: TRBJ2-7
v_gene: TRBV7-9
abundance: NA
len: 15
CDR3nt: TGTGCCAGCAGCTCTACGACAGGGTTTAAGGGCGAGCAGTACTTC
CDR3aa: CASSSTTGFKGEQYF

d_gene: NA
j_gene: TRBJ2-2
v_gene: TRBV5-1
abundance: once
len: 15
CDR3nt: TGCGCCAGCAGCCCGGGAGTTACGAACACCGGGAAGCTGTTTTTT
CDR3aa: CASSPGVTNTGKLFF

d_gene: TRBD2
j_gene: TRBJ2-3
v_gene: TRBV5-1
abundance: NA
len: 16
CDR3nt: TGCGCCAGCAGCAACCTAGCGGGGGCTAGCACAGATACGCAGTATTTT
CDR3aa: CASSNLAGASTDTQYF

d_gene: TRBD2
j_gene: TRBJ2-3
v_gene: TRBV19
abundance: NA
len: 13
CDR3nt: TGTGCCAGTAGTAGTGGGGAGGGAGATACGCAGTATTTT
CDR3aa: CASSSGEGDTQYF

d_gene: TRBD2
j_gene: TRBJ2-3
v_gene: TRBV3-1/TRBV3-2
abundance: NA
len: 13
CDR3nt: TGTGCCAGCAGCCAGCGGGGGGTGTGGACGCAGTATTTT
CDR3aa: CASSQRGVWTQYF

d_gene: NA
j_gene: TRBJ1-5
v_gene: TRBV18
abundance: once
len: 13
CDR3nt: TGTGCCAGCTCACCAGTTCAGGATCAGCCCCAGCATTTT
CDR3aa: CASSPVQDQPQHF

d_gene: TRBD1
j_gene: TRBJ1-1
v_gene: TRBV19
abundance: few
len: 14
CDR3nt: TGTGCCAGTACCCTACCCGGGACAGGTGCCGAAGCTTTCTTT
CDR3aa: CASTLPGTGAEAFF

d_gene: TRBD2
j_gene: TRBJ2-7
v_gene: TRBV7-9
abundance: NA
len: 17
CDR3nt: TGTGCCAGCAGCTTAGTTCCTAGCGGGATCAGGGACTACGAGCAGTACTTC
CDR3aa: CASSLVPSGIRDYEQYF

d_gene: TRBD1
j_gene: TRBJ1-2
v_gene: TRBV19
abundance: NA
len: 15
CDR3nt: TGTGCCAGTAGTCTGCGCATGACAGGGAGCTTTGGCTACACCTTC
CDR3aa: CASSLRMTGSFGYTF

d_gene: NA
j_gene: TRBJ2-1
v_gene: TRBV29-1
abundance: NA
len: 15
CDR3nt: TGCAGCGTTGTACGGGAAGCGGCCGGGGACAATGAGCAGTTCTTC
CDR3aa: CSVVREAAGDNEQFF